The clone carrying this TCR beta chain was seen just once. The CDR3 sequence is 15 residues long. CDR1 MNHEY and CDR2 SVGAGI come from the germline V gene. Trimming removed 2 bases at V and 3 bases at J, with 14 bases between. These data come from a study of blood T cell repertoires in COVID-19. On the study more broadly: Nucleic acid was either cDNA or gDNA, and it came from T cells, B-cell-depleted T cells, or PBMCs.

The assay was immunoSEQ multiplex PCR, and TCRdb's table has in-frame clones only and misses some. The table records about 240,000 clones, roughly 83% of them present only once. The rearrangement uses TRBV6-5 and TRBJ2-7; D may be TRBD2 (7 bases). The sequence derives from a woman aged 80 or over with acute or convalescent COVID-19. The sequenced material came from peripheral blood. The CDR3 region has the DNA TGTGCCAGCAGTTACAAGGGGGGAGGGGACTACGAGCAGTACTTC. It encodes CASSYKGGGDYEQYF.